Listed below are T cell receptor beta chains from one sample, sequenced in a study of blood T cells in healthy people across ages. TCRdb re-analysed the 5' RACE reads in MiXCR, keeping a single row per CDR3 protein. Counted here are approximately 1.5 million distinct CDR3 sequences, approximately 43% occurring once; the ten biggest clones make up about 3.8%. Sequenced sample: blood. The receptors originated from a woman aged 18-29 years in good health. The CDR3 runs from the conserved cysteine through the conserved F or W. Fields, in order: V gene, CDR3 protein.

v_call: TRBV30; cdr3_aa: CAWSPEYYEQYF
v_call: TRBV6-5; cdr3_aa: CASRQGLSTYGYTF
v_call: TRBV14; cdr3_aa: CASSQGDRGSDDAFF
v_call: TRBV7-2; cdr3_aa: CASSLYGGSYNEQYF
v_call: TRBV29-1; cdr3_aa: CSVEEPSYGYTF
v_call: TRBV20-1; cdr3_aa: CSAGRDRNTEAFF
v_call: TRBV27; cdr3_aa: CASSLSLDGEQFF
v_call: TRBV25-1; cdr3_aa: CASSPGQGMRYSPLHF
v_call: TRBV19; cdr3_aa: CASRETGHLVVTDTQYF
v_call: TRBV9; cdr3_aa: CASTVGGPYTGELFF
v_call: TRBV6-6; cdr3_aa: CASSHRGVLGTDTQYF
v_call: TRBV5-1; cdr3_aa: CASSSTVNEQFF
v_call: TRBV24-1; cdr3_aa: CATGSWEDEKLFF
v_call: TRBV7-9; cdr3_aa: CASSDGTQYSNQPQHF
v_call: TRBV4-2; cdr3_aa: CASSPSPTDTGELFF
v_call: TRBV20-1; cdr3_aa: CSVGGCGYTF
v_call: TRBV4-3; cdr3_aa: CASSTDLSSTEAFF
v_call: TRBV7-2; cdr3_aa: CASSRSTSQSTDTQYF
v_call: TRBV5-1; cdr3_aa: CASSLGPGNNEQFF
v_call: TRBV25-1; cdr3_aa: CASSEYGGSNEQFF
v_call: TRBV20-1; cdr3_aa: CSARAAGAPPGELFF
v_call: TRBV30; cdr3_aa: CACRQGQAYGYTF
v_call: TRBV2; cdr3_aa: CASSPERQGNQPQHF
v_call: TRBV9; cdr3_aa: CASSMGQQHEQYF
v_call: TRBV7-2; cdr3_aa: CASSFWDTDTQYF
v_call: TRBV25-1; cdr3_aa: CASSGDREGYGYTF
v_call: TRBV6-1; cdr3_aa: CASVVTGAYGYTF
v_call: TRBV4-3; cdr3_aa: CASSQTSGGWDTQYF
v_call: TRBV6-5; cdr3_aa: CASSYLAGGSDTQYF
v_call: TRBV29-1; cdr3_aa: CSAGLALDTQYF
v_call: TRBV4-1; cdr3_aa: CASSQEGQKAQPQHF
v_call: TRBV3-1; cdr3_aa: CASQKGDSGANVLTF
v_call: TRBV13; cdr3_aa: CASNSQGFGSLLAKNIQYF
v_call: TRBV4-2; cdr3_aa: CASSREGRQNSYNEQYF
v_call: TRBV6-2/TRBV6-3; cdr3_aa: CASSDRINQPQHF
v_call: TRBV12-3/TRBV12-4; cdr3_aa: CASAPSTSSRGEQYF
v_call: TRBV7-2; cdr3_aa: CASSLGGSRRNTEAFF
v_call: TRBV12-3/TRBV12-4; cdr3_aa: CASSLIETGNEKLFF
v_call: TRBV7-2; cdr3_aa: CASSLGRGQYF
v_call: TRBV20-1; cdr3_aa: CSARDSRTSGSYNEQFF
v_call: TRBV12-5; cdr3_aa: CASGSPGDGETQFF
v_call: TRBV27; cdr3_aa: CDSSPTIPGGAQPQRF
v_call: TRBV12-3/TRBV12-4; cdr3_aa: CASSLRLTSGYF
v_call: TRBV5-1; cdr3_aa: CASRTSGELFF
v_call: TRBV20-1; cdr3_aa: CSARGSSGAKNIQYF
v_call: TRBV6-5; cdr3_aa: CASSYFGAGNKDTQYF
v_call: TRBV13; cdr3_aa: CAGSRTSAHRQETQYF
v_call: TRBV28; cdr3_aa: CASSAMGLAGETQYF
v_call: TRBV29-1; cdr3_aa: CSVEEGAYGYTF
v_call: TRBV7-2; cdr3_aa: CASSPMSNNEQFF
v_call: TRBV3-1; cdr3_aa: CASSPLRGVYNEQYF